This T cell receptor (beta chain) was sequenced during a study of blood T cells in healthy people across ages. Findings and limits, study-wide: Bulk PBMC profiling left naive and antigen-experienced comparisons inconclusive.

A J-beta primer mix and a sample-barcoded 5' primer were used in a second PCR of about 7 to 12 cycles. TCRdb used MiXCR to reprocess the 5' RACE reads, holding one entry per CDR3 protein. The sample lists 1 million or so distinct CDR3 sequences, approximately 25% occurring once. In the case of this clonotype: Its target is unknown.

PBMCs, at least 6 million per sample, were isolated. V lost 3 bases, J lost 11 bases, and 17 bases stayed unmatched. CDR3 length: 17 amino acids. Germline-derived CDR1 and CDR2 are MDHEN and SYDVKM. This sample also appeared in a second study, on T cells of mothers and their children. Per that study: A few healthy Caucasian mothers, along with their six children, served as the donors. Mothers yielded over 8 million CDR3 reads, children about 3 million each.

This clonotype originated in a girl aged 2 to 9 in good health. This sequence joins TRBV28 and TRBJ2-5; TRBD2 matches 11 bases. The sequencing input was blood. The DNA of the CDR3 is TGTGCCAGCAGTTTGCCCCTTAGCGGGAGGGGAGTAGATGAGCAGTACTTC. The encoded protein is CASSLPLSGRGVDEQYF.